This entry lists 25 T cell receptor beta chains sequenced from one sample in a study of blood T cell repertoires in COVID-19. The protocol was immunoSEQ multiplex PCR, while the TCRdb copy is restricted to in-frame clones and leaves out a portion. The sample includes roughly 160,000 clones, approximately 91% seen only once; the top ten take approximately 2.2%. Sequencing was carried out using peripheral blood. The receptors come from a young man with acute or convalescent COVID-19.

The chain links TRBV6-1 to TRBJ1-2, with a weak D call TRBD1 (6 bases). The CDR3 contains 16 residues. Looked up from germline, CDR1 is MNHNS and CDR2 is SASEGT. Trimming took off 1 base at V and 5 bases at J, with 17 bases between the two ends. CDR3 amino acids: CASSEGGGLPAYGYTF. The CDR3 nucleotides are TGTGCCAGCAGTGAAGGGGGGGGGCTACCGGCTTATGGCTACACCTTC.

This sequence joins TRBV6-6 and TRBJ2-3, with 7 bases lining up with TRBD1. Trimming took 6 bases from V and 2 from J; bases not matched to a gene: 5. The CDR3 has 14 amino acids. Per the germline V gene, CDR1 is MNHNY and CDR2 is SVGAGI (reference sequence). The CDR3 DNA is TGTGCCAGCAGCGAGACAGGGCTCACAGATACGCAGTATTTT. It encodes CASSETGLTDTQYF.

This clone was observed once. The chain employs TRBV29-1 and TRBJ1-3; 7 bases agree with TRBD1. V dropped 5 bases and J dropped 2; count of bases not matched to a gene: 3. This CDR3 has 13 residues. Germline V gene data show CDR1 as SQVTM and CDR2 as ANQGSEA. CDR3 in amino acids: CSVFTGAGNTIYF. The CDR3 nucleotides read TGCAGCGTTTTTACAGGGGCTGGAAACACCATATATTTT. The full variable domain, rest sourced from reference TRBV29-1 and TRBJ1-3, is SAVISQKPSRDICQRGTSLTIQCQVDSQVTMMFWYRQQPGQSLTLIATANQGSEATYESGFVIDKFPISRPNLTFSTLTVSNMSPEDSSIYLCSVFTGAGNTIYFGEGSWLTVV.

This chain connects TRBV5-4 to TRBJ2-5; 10 bases agree with TRBD2. Trimming cost V 3 bases and J 5 bases; bases outside gene matches: 7. The CDR3 spans 15 residues. Germline CDR1 SGHNT, CDR2 YYREEE (reference sequence). CDR3 amino acids: CASSSSLAGRETQYF. DNA for the CDR3: TGTGCCAGCAGCTCCTCACTAGCGGGAAGGGAGACCCAGTACTTC.

The chain uses TRBV7-2 and TRBJ1-2; TRBD1 matches 10 bases. The J segment lost 4 bases and the V segment lost 3 bases, leaving 2 bases of the junction unmatched. Germline assignment: CDR1 SGHTA and CDR2 FQGNSA. The CDR3 covers 14 residues. DNA of the CDR3: TGTGCCAGCAGCTTCGGGACAGGGGTCTATGGCTACACCTTC. Its translation: CASSFGTGVYGYTF. The whole variable domain, filled in from reference TRBV7-2 and TRBJ1-2, reads GAGVSQSPSNKVTEKGKDVELRCDPISGHTALYWYRQSLGQGLEFLIYFQGNSAPDKSGLPSDRFSAERTGGSVSTLTIQRTQQEDSAVYLCASSFGTGVYGYTFGSGTRLTVV.

This clone was observed a single time. The chain couples TRBV5-4 to TRBJ2-2; tentative D call: TRBD1 (5 bases). The V gene lost 3 bases and the J gene lost 3 bases, with 9 bases spanning the gap. In germline, CDR1 is SGHNT, CDR2 YYREEE (reference sequence). This CDR3 comprises 14 residues. As DNA, the CDR3 is TGTGCCAGCAGCTCCCCCAGGGACACCGGGGAGCTGTTTTTT. This translates into CASSSPRDTGELFF.

The V call is TRBV2, the J call TRBJ2-5; 8 bases agree with TRBD1. J gave up 2 bases and V 4 bases, and 6 bases lay outside the gene matches. CDR3 length equals 15 residues. Germline CDR1 reads SNHLY; CDR2 reads FYNNEI. Here the CDR3 reads CASSVSGQGQETQYF. CDR3 bases: TGTGCCAGCAGTGTATCAGGACAGGGTCAAGAGACCCAGTACTTC.

The chain recombines TRBV19 with TRBJ2-3; 10 nucleotides match TRBD2. This CDR3 region has 16 residues. Unmatched junction bases numbered 4, after V lost 3 bases and J lost 1 base. The germline gives CDR1 LNHDA, CDR2 SQIVND (reference sequence). The CDR3 spells CASSIGLAVRTDTQYF. The CDR3 DNA is TGTGCCAGTAGTATCGGACTAGCGGTCCGCACAGATACGCAGTATTTT.

The rearrangement links TRBV10-2 to TRBJ1-4; 9 bases map to TRBD1. This CDR3 region has 14 residues. Germline V gives CDR1 WSHSY, CDR2 SAAADI. J was trimmed by 4 bases and V by 5 bases; bases with no gene match: 2. The CDR3 is CASSTDRGNEKLFF. CDR3 bases: TGCGCCAGCAGTACGGACAGGGGTAATGAAAAACTGTTTTTT.

The chain employs TRBV12-3 or TRBV12-4 and TRBJ2-7; tentative D call: TRBD1 (6 bases). V was pared by 3 bases and J by 6 bases, with 12 bases between. The CDR3 totals 13 residues. DNA of the CDR3: TGTGCCAGCAGTTTGGAGGACAGCGCCGAGCAGTACTTC. It specifies CASSLEDSAEQYF.

The chain couples TRBV5-1 to TRBJ1-3; D might be TRBD1 (5 bases). V was pared by 4 bases and J by 1 base, with 12 bases between. The germline CDR1 and CDR2 sequences are SGHRS and YFSETQ. This CDR3 region has 15 residues. The CDR3 bases are TGCGCCAGCAGCCCCCAGACAGATTCTGGAAACACCATATATTTT. Protein product: CASSPQTDSGNTIYF.

The CDR3 region is CASTLGAGWDTQYF. In DNA, the CDR3 is TGTGCCAGTACCCTAGGAGCAGGGTGGGATACGCAGTATTTT. The V call is TRBV19, the J call TRBJ2-3; a weak D match, TRBD1 (5 bases). Germline values: CDR1 LNHDA, CDR2 SQIVND (reference sequence). Trimming stripped 7 bases from V and 6 bases from J, with 17 bases between. The CDR3 totals 14 residues.

V gene TRBV2 combines with J gene TRBJ2-1, with 9 bases that match TRBD2. Germline trimming cut 11 bases from V and 6 bases from J; bases unmatched to any gene: 11. The CDR3 runs 14 residues. Looked up from germline, CDR1 is SNHLY and CDR2 is FYNNEI. The CDR3 protein is CALLELAGSNEQFF. DNA of the CDR3: TGTGCCCTATTGGAACTAGCGGGCTCCAATGAGCAGTTCTTC.

The chain joins TRBV12-1 to TRBJ2-7; TRBD2 is the table's D call and was not checked against the DNA. TRBV12-1 is a recognized pseudogene. The CDR3 sequence is 16 residues long. CDR3: CASSYGDYEIIYEQYF. The CDR3 nucleotides read TGTGCCAGCAGCTACGGGGACTACGAGATAATCTACGAGCAGTACTTC.

The rearrangement links TRBV13 to TRBJ1-1; the D gene is possibly TRBD1 (5 bases). Trimming cost V 4 bases and J 0 bases, with 12 bases left between them. Germline-derived CDR1 and CDR2 are PRHDT and FYEKMQ (reference sequence). This CDR3 has 15 residues. The DNA for the CDR3 is TGTGCCAGCAGCTCCCCCCCAGGGATGAACACTGAAGCTTTCTTT. Amino acid sequence: CASSSPPGMNTEAFF.

Only one count was recorded for this clone. The V gene is TRBV30, the J gene TRBJ1-2; D may be TRBD1 (5 bases). Trimming pared 2 bases from V and 6 bases from J, leaving 22 bases between. This CDR3 is 16 amino acids long. The V gene's germline CDR1 is GTSNPN and CDR2 SVGIG (reference sequence). CDR3 region: CAWSKKGLTGGDGYTF. The CDR3 region has the DNA TGTGCCTGGAGTAAGAAGGGACTTACAGGAGGCGATGGCTACACCTTC.

The rearrangement links TRBV20-1 to TRBJ2-3; D remains ambiguous. V was cut by 5 bases and J by 4 bases, with 4 bases left in between. The CDR3 sequence is 10 residues long. CDR1 DFQATT and CDR2 SNEGSKA come from the germline V gene (reference sequence). The CDR3: CSARSDTQYF. CDR3 nucleotides: TGCAGTGCTCGGTCAGATACGCAGTATTTT.

The V gene is TRBV5-1, the J gene TRBJ1-1; D may be TRBD1 (5 bases). This CDR3 comprises 16 residues. Between the trimmed V and J ends, which lost 0 bases and 5 bases, there was a span of 17 bases. The germline V gene has CDR1 SGHRS and CDR2 YFSETQ. CDR3 nucleotide sequence: TGCGCCAGCAGCTTGGGGGTTAATGAAGGGGTGACTGAAGCTTTCTTT. The encoded protein is CASSLGVNEGVTEAFF.

This chain joins TRBV6-5 and TRBJ1-3; 8 bases fit TRBD1. V was clipped by 10 bases and J by 5 bases; unmatched bases: 4. The CDR3 length is 12 residues. Germline loops: CDR1 MNHEY, CDR2 SVGAGI. The CDR3 spells CATRTGRNTIYF. The CDR3 DNA reads as TGTGCCACCCGGACAGGGCGAAACACCATATATTTT.

V and J are TRBV4-1 and TRBJ2-1, with a weak D call TRBD1 (5 bases). This CDR3 comprises 15 residues. Germline loops: CDR1 MGHRA, CDR2 YSYEKL. V lost 3 bases to trimming and J lost 9 bases, with 18 bases between them. The CDR3 DNA is TGCGCCAGCAGCCATATAGATATTCCTACAGGTGAGCAGTTCTTC. Translation gives CASSHIDIPTGEQFF.

The chain uses TRBV5-4 and TRBJ1-1; TRBD1 matches 12 bases. The CDR3 extends over 17 amino acids. The ends lost 2 bases at V and 0 bases at J; junction bases unmatched: 5. Germline V gene data show CDR1 as SGHNT and CDR2 as YYREEE (reference sequence). The CDR3 DNA is TGTGCCAGCAGCTTACCGGGACAGGGGGCGATGAACACTGAAGCTTTCTTT. It encodes CASSLPGQGAMNTEAFF.

This clone was seen once. This rearrangement joins TRBV5-1 to TRBJ2-3; 7 bases align to TRBD1. In germline, CDR1 is SGHRS, CDR2 YFSETQ. There are 14 residues in the CDR3. V lost 4 bases and J lost 1; bases outside the gene matches: 3. The CDR3 spells CASSRGQRTDTQYF. CDR3 bases: TGCGCCAGCAGCAGGGGACAGCGCACAGATACGCAGTATTTT.

V usage is TRBV18 and J usage is TRBJ2-2; the D gene is possibly TRBD2 (5 bases). CDR3 length: 14 amino acids. Germline CDR1 KGHSH, CDR2 LQKENI. Trimming stripped 3 bases from V and 8 bases from J, with 13 bases between. CDR3 sequence reads: CASSPLASGGELFF. The CDR3 DNA reads TGTGCCAGCTCACCGCTAGCCTCCGGGGGGGAGCTGTTTTTT.

The chain couples TRBV11-2 to TRBJ2-7; D is ambiguous. Germline values: CDR1 SGHAT, CDR2 FQNNGV. Trimming removed 4 bases from V and 4 bases from J, with 14 bases in between. CDR3 length: 14 amino acids. The CDR3 reads CASSSLTTDYEQYF. CDR3 DNA: TGTGCCAGCAGCTCGTTAACAACAGATTACGAGCAGTACTTC.

The V call is TRBV19, the J call TRBJ2-3; 7 bases align to TRBD1. The junction had 10 bases not matched to a gene; V was cut back by 6 bases and J by 4 bases. This CDR3 contains 15 residues. The germline V gene encodes CDR1 LNHDA and CDR2 SQIVND (reference sequence). The CDR3: CASSESGTVADTQYF. The CDR3, as DNA: TGTGCCAGTAGCGAATCGGGGACAGTAGCAGATACGCAGTATTTT.